This TCR beta chain was profiled in a study of blood T cell repertoires in COVID-19. Across the study: COVID-19 samples, acute and convalescent, were from the United States, Italy and Spain.

This CDR3 is 16 amino acids long. Germline V gene sequence: CDR1 MNHNY, CDR2 SVGAGI (reference sequence). Trimming cost V 5 bases and J 1 base; bases outside gene matches: 9. Only in-frame clones appear in the TCRdb table, and some are missing; sequencing was by immunoSEQ multiplex PCR. Among more than 100,000 clones listed, more than 80% were seen once. The chain uses TRBV6-6 and TRBJ2-3, with 7 bases matching TRBD2. The clonotype was recovered from a woman aged 55-70 years with acute or convalescent COVID-19. Sequenced input: peripheral blood. The CDR3 DNA sequence: TGTGCCAGCAGTACGCCTCTAGCGGCGCGCACAGATACGCAGTATTTT. Its translation: CASSTPLAARTDTQYF.